The 30 T cell receptor beta chains listed next were all sequenced from one sample in a study of cytomegalovirus exposure and HLA in healthy donors. Vbeta (60) and Jbeta (13) primers were used in the PCR. Assay used: immunoSEQ multiplex PCR; TCRdb lists only in-frame clones, some missing. The sample yields 200,000 to 300,000 clones, roughly 81% seen once. Material for sequencing was PBMCs. The receptor source for this set is a woman between 40 and 50 years old in good health and CMV-seropositive.

The rearrangement links TRBV6-5 to TRBJ2-2; D may be TRBD2 (6 bases). The CDR3 has 13 residues. V dropped 6 bases and J dropped 1 base, with 6 bases sitting between them. Germline V gene sequence: CDR1 MNHEY, CDR2 SVGAGI. The CDR3 spells CASSGRNTGELFF. The CDR3 DNA is TGTGCCAGCAGCGGGAGGAACACCGGGGAGCTGTTTTTT.

In its sample, this clone was seen a few times. The chain has TRBV7-6 and TRBJ2-3; the D gene is possibly TRBD2 (6 bases). The CDR3 totals 17 residues. The germline V gene encodes CDR1 SGHVS and CDR2 FNYEAQ. Trimming took 1 base from V and 0 from J, leaving 14 bases between them. This CDR3 reads CASSLGSAGTSTDTQYF. The CDR3, as DNA: TGTGCCAGCAGCTTAGGTTCTGCGGGAACTAGCACAGATACGCAGTATTTT.

The chain joins TRBV7-2 to TRBJ2-3; D ambiguous. Trimming removed 2 bases from V and 0 bases from J, with 12 bases in between. This CDR3 has 16 amino acids. Looked up from germline, CDR1 is SGHTA and CDR2 is FQGNSA. CDR3 DNA: TGTGCCAGCAGCTTACGACTGAGAGCTAGCACAGATACGCAGTATTTT. Translated, it gives CASSLRLRASTDTQYF.

This sequence joins TRBV6-1 and TRBJ1-5; 7 bases map to TRBD1. CDR1 is MNHNS, CDR2 SASEGT, per germline. This CDR3 has 15 amino acids. The junction had 5 bases not matched to a gene; V was cut back by 2 bases and J by 4 bases. CDR3 sequence: CASSETGARNQPQHF. CDR3 nucleotide sequence: TGTGCCAGCAGTGAAACAGGGGCTCGGAATCAGCCCCAGCATTTT.

The V gene is TRBV2, the J gene TRBJ1-1; TRBD1 is a possible D gene (5 bases). This CDR3 contains 14 residues. V was pared by 7 bases and J by 1 base, with 13 bases between. Looked up from germline, CDR1 is SNHLY and CDR2 is FYNNEI. The CDR3 DNA reads TGTGCCAGCACCGAACGGGGGGGGAACACTGAAGCTTTCTTT. Translated, it gives CASTERGGNTEAFF.

The chain links TRBV5-8 to TRBJ2-7; D gene ambiguous. Germline lookup yields CDR1 SGHTS and CDR2 YDEGEE. The CDR3 totals 14 residues. Trimming took off 4 bases at V and 2 bases at J, with 13 bases between the two ends. The CDR3 bases are TGTGCCAGCAGCCGCTCCATGAACACCTACGAGCAGTACTTC. It specifies CASSRSMNTYEQYF. Using reference TRBV5-8 and TRBJ2-7 for the parts outside the CDR3, the full variable domain is EAGVTQSPTHLIKTRGQQATLRCSPISGHTSVYWYQQALGLGLQFLLWYDEGEERNRGNFPPRFSGRQFPNYSSELNVNALELEDSALYLCASSRSMNTYEQYFGPGTRLTVT.

The chain links TRBV10-1 to TRBJ1-2; the match to TRBD1 covers 7 bases. The V segment lost 6 bases and the J segment 7 bases; nucleotides outside the gene matches: 5. The V gene's germline CDR1 is WNHNN and CDR2 SYGVQD (reference sequence). The CDR3 consists of 12 residues. The CDR3 here is CASSTGQPGYTF. Written as DNA, the CDR3 is TGCGCCAGCAGCACGGGACAGCCTGGCTACACCTTC.

The chain recombines TRBV19 with TRBJ1-2; 10 bases agree with TRBD1. The V and J ends lost 5 bases and 4 bases, in that order; junction bases with no gene match: 7. Per the germline V gene, CDR1 is LNHDA and CDR2 is SQIVND (reference sequence). CDR3 length: 15 residues. The CDR3 DNA sequence: TGTGCCAGTAGTGAAGGACAGGGGGTTGTCTATGGCTACACCTTC. Translating it yields CASSEGQGVVYGYTF.

J is TRBJ1-1 and V is TRBV28, with a weak D call TRBD1 (5 bases). The CDR3 totals 17 residues. Trimming took 0 bases from V and 5 from J, leaving 19 bases between them. Germline V gene sequence: CDR1 MDHEN, CDR2 SYDVKM. The CDR3 DNA reads TGTGCCAGCAGTTTATGGGGAATTGGGGCTGAGGATACTGAAGCTTTCTTT. Translated, it gives CASSLWGIGAEDTEAFF.

This chain's CDR3 is CASSPQTGANTEAFF. CDR3 sequence (DNA): TGCGCCAGCAGCCCGCAGACAGGAGCAAACACTGAAGCTTTCTTT. This chain uses TRBV5-1 with TRBJ1-1; tentative D call: TRBD1 (6 bases). Germline CDR1 and CDR2: SGHRS and YFSETQ. Trimming pared 4 bases from V and 2 bases from J, leaving 15 bases between. This CDR3 is 15 amino acids long.

The V and J genes are TRBV28 and TRBJ1-5; TRBD1 is a possible D gene (5 bases). Germline CDR1 is MDHEN and CDR2 is SYDVKM. This CDR3 has 15 residues. V gave up 4 bases and J gave up 3 bases, with 13 bases separating them. The CDR3 protein is CASSSHGGLNQPQHF. In DNA, the CDR3 is TGTGCCAGCAGTTCCCACGGGGGACTCAATCAGCCCCAGCATTTT.

The chain employs TRBV27 and TRBJ2-2; D gene uncertain. V was clipped by 4 bases and J by 0 bases, with 6 bases between them. Germline CDR1 reads MNHEY; CDR2 reads SMNVEV (reference sequence). The CDR3 consists of 14 residues. CDR3 bases: TGTGCCAGCAGTTACGCGGCGAACACCGGGGAGCTGTTTTTT. It is translated as CASSYAANTGELFF.

V is TRBV7-9 and J is TRBJ1-1; D gene uncertain. With 5 bases removed from V and 0 bases from J, the gap between germline ends came to 10 bases. CDR3 length: 14 amino acids. Germline CDR1 and CDR2: SEHNR and FQNEAQ (reference sequence). The CDR3 DNA reads as TGTGCCAGCAGCCTCGTTGTCCTGAACACTGAAGCTTTCTTT. It specifies CASSLVVLNTEAFF.

This chain connects TRBV30 to TRBJ2-2; D is uncertain. Deletions cut 2 bases from V and 1 base from J, with 11 bases between. Germline assignment: CDR1 GTSNPN and CDR2 SVGIG (reference sequence). The CDR3 runs 15 residues. The chain's CDR3 is CAWSREALNTGELFF. CDR3 DNA sequence: TGTGCCTGGAGTCGCGAGGCGCTGAACACCGGGGAGCTGTTTTTT. Complete variable domain (other parts from reference TRBV30 and TRBJ2-2): SQTIHQWPATLVQPVGSPLSLECTVEGTSNPNLYWYRQAAGRGLQLLFYSVGIGQISSEVPQNLSASRPQDRQFILSSKKLLLSDSGFYLCAWSREALNTGELFFGEGSRLTVL.

This chain links TRBV15 with TRBJ1-4; D gene uncertain. Trimming removed 6 bases from V and 0 bases from J, with 8 bases in between. Per the germline V gene, CDR1 is LNHNV and CDR2 is YYDKDF (reference sequence). This CDR3 region has 14 residues. The CDR3 is CATRTGTTNEKLFF. The DNA for the CDR3 is TGTGCCACCAGAACGGGAACAACTAATGAAAAACTGTTTTTT.

The chain combines TRBV5-1 with TRBJ2-3; the match to TRBD2 covers 7 bases. J lost 1 base, V lost 6 bases, and 5 bases had no gene match. CDR1 is SGHRS, CDR2 YFSETQ, per germline. The CDR3 consists of 14 residues. In DNA, the CDR3 is TGCGCCAGCACCATGGGGGGGGGCACAGATACGCAGTATTTT. Protein: CASTMGGGTDTQYF. Full variable domain (remainder filled in from reference TRBV5-1 and TRBJ2-3): KAGVTQTPRYLIKTRGQQVTLSCSPISGHRSVSWYQQTPGQGLQFLFEYFSETQRNKGNFPGRFSGRQFSNSRSEMNVSTLELGDSALYLCASTMGGGTDTQYFGPGTRLTVL.

This chain uses TRBV19 with TRBJ1-5; D gene ambiguous. Trimming removed 5 bases at V and 4 bases at J, with 15 bases between. CDR3 length: 15 residues. CDR1 LNHDA and CDR2 SQIVND come from the germline V gene (reference sequence). The DNA for the CDR3 is TGTGCCAGTAGTGCCACTGGAGCCGATAATCAGCCCCAGCATTTT. Translation: CASSATGADNQPQHF.

The genes are TRBV7-2 and TRBJ2-1, with D perhaps TRBD2 (6 bases). This CDR3 comprises 14 residues. Trimming removed 1 base at V and 10 bases at J, with 14 bases between. From germline, CDR1 is SGHTA and CDR2 FQGNSA. CDR3 nucleotides: TGTGCCAGCAGCTTAGTTGGGGAGGCAAGGGAGCAGTTCTTC. It codes for CASSLVGEAREQFF.

The rearrangement joins TRBV15 to TRBJ1-5; D is perhaps TRBD1 (6 bases). CDR1 and CDR2 (germline): LNHNV, YYDKDF (reference sequence). The CDR3 contains 16 residues. The germline V and J ends were trimmed by 2 bases and 2 bases, with 13 bases remaining between them. In DNA, the CDR3 is TGTGCCACCAGCAGATTACAGGGTGAGGGCAATCAGCCCCAGCATTTT. Residues: CATSRLQGEGNQPQHF.

This rearrangement joins TRBV2 to TRBJ2-7; weak D call: TRBD2 (6 bases). From germline, CDR1 is SNHLY and CDR2 FYNNEI. Trimming cost V 6 bases and J 0 bases, with 12 bases left between them. The CDR3 sequence is 14 residues long. The chain's CDR3 is CASRRDSSSYEQYF. CDR3 sequence (DNA): TGTGCCAGCAGGAGGGACTCAAGCTCCTACGAGCAGTACTTC.

This rearrangement joins TRBV7-2 to TRBJ2-2; D possibly corresponds to TRBD2 (7 bases). The V gene's germline CDR1 is SGHTA and CDR2 FQGNSA. The CDR3 loop spans 16 amino acids. Trimming stripped 5 bases from V and 7 bases from J, with 20 bases between. The CDR3 here is CASSHGLGGQSGELFF. For the CDR3, the DNA is TGTGCCAGCAGCCACGGACTAGGGGGGCAGAGCGGGGAGCTGTTTTTT.

The genes are TRBV27 and TRBJ1-2; D is undetermined. CDR1 and CDR2 from the germline V gene are MNHEY and SMNVEV (reference sequence). This CDR3 spans 13 amino acids. V lost 3 bases and J lost 4, with 9 bases in between. For the CDR3, the DNA is TGTGCCAGCAGTTTGGCTCGAGGCTATGGCTACACCTTC. Its translation: CASSLARGYGYTF.

The J gene is TRBJ1-4, the V gene TRBV21-1; TRBD1, the D gene given by the table, was not confirmed from the DNA. TRBV21-1 is a known pseudogene. The CDR3 extends over 16 amino acids. The CDR3 sequence: CASSLREGQRNEKLFF. The DNA of the CDR3 is TGTGCCAGCAGCTTAAGAGAGGGACAGCGTAATGAAAAACTGTTTTTT.

V and J are TRBV5-1 and TRBJ2-3; 9 bases fit TRBD1. Per germline, CDR1 SGHRS and CDR2 YFSETQ. This CDR3 is built from 15 residues. V gave up 4 bases and J gave up 6 bases; unmatched junction bases: 9. The CDR3 DNA sequence: TGCGCCAGCAGCCCGTGGACAGGGGATGAGGATACGCAGTATTTT. This translates into CASSPWTGDEDTQYF.

The V and J genes are TRBV19 and TRBJ1-4, with D uncertain. The CDR3 spans 10 residues. V lost 8 bases and J lost 4, with 2 bases in between. Germline V gives CDR1 LNHDA, CDR2 SQIVND (reference sequence). The CDR3 spells CASYNEKLFF. CDR3 nucleotide sequence: TGTGCCAGTTATAATGAAAAACTGTTTTTT.

V is TRBV29-1 and J is TRBJ1-1, with D possibly matching TRBD1 (5 bases). V was clipped by 6 bases and J by 1 base, with 18 bases between them. Germline CDR1 is SQVTM and CDR2 is ANQGSEA. The CDR3 loop spans 15 amino acids. CDR3 sequence: CSVPRGDPTNTEAFF. Here the CDR3 DNA reads TGCAGCGTCCCACGGGGGGACCCTACGAACACTGAAGCTTTCTTT. The full variable domain, its missing parts supplied by reference TRBV29-1 and TRBJ1-1, is SAVISQKPSRDICQRGTSLTIQCQVDSQVTMMFWYRQQPGQSLTLIATANQGSEATYESGFVIDKFPISRPNLTFSTLTVSNMSPEDSSIYLCSVPRGDPTNTEAFFGQGTRLTVV.

The chain is built from TRBV11-3 and TRBJ2-7; 10 bases are shared with TRBD1. Germline V gene sequence: CDR1 SGHNT, CDR2 YENEEA. The J segment lost 0 bases and the V segment lost 4 bases, leaving 9 bases of the junction unmatched. CDR3 length: 17 residues. The CDR3 sequence: CASSSGGQGPNSYEQYF. In DNA form, the CDR3 reads TGTGCCAGCAGCTCGGGGGGACAGGGGCCTAACTCCTACGAGCAGTACTTC.

In its sample, this clone was seen once. This rearrangement joins TRBV13 to TRBJ2-5, with 7 nucleotides matching TRBD1. Gene TRBJ2-7 matches the end of the DNA better, so the J call may be wrong. Germline CDR1 is PRHDT and CDR2 is FYEKMQ (reference sequence). The CDR3 length is 17 residues. The CDR3 coding sequence is TGTGCCAGCAGCTTAGGCCTCATGGGGACAGACTTTTACGAGCAGTACTTC. Amino acids: CASSLGLMGTDFYEQYF.

The genes are TRBV28 and TRBJ2-3, with D possibly TRBD2 on 6 matching bases. The V gene's germline CDR1 is MDHEN and CDR2 SYDVKM. CDR3 size: 15 residues. V gave up 3 bases and J gave up 2 bases, with 12 bases separating them. In DNA, the CDR3 is TGTGCCAGCAGTTTTCGGGGCGGGACCACAGATACGCAGTATTTT. Its translation is CASSFRGGTTDTQYF.

J is TRBJ2-7 and V is TRBV5-4, with 15 bases matching TRBD2. CDR3 size: 18 residues. J gave up 0 bases and V 6 bases, and 10 bases lay outside the gene matches. CDR1 is SGHNT, CDR2 YYREEE, per germline (reference sequence). The CDR3 DNA reads as TGTGCCAGCACCATGGGGGGACTAGCGGGAGGCAGCTCCTACGAGCAGTACTTC. Translation gives CASTMGGLAGGSSYEQYF.